This entry features one T cell receptor beta chain sequence. The method was immunoSEQ multiplex PCR; TCRdb's version includes in-frame clones alone and lacks a portion of them. The sample lists 230,000 or so clones, 75% to 85% occurring once. This sample stems from a study of blood T cell repertoires in COVID-19. CDR3 length: 16 amino acids. J lost 6 bases, V lost 3 bases, and 12 bases had no gene match. CDR1 and CDR2 (germline): SGHRS, YFSETQ. The clonotype originates from a woman aged 40 to 50 who had recovered from COVID-19. The sequencing input was peripheral blood. This rearrangement joins TRBV5-1 to TRBJ1-2; 9 bases fit TRBD1. The CDR3: CASSSPGTGGANGYTF. The CDR3 coding sequence is TGCGCCAGCAGCTCTCCCGGAACAGGGGGCGCGAATGGCTACACCTTC.